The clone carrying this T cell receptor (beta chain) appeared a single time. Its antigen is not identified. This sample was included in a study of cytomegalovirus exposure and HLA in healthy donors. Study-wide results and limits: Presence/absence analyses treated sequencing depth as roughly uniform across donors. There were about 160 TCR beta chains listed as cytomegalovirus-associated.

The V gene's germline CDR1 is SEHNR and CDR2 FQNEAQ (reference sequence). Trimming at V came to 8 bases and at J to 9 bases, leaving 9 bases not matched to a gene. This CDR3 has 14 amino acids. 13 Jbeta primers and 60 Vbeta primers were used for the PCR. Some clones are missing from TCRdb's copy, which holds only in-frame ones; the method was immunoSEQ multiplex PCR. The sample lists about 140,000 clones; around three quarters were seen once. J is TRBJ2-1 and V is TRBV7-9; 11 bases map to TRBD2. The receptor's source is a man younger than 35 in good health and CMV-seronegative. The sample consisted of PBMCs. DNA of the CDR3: TGTGCCAGCGGCTATAGCGGGGGGGTTTTTGAGCAGTTCTTC. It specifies CASGYSGGVFEQFF.